A single sample is the source of the 23 T cell receptor beta chains below, sequenced in a study of T-cell reconstitution after alpha-beta-depleted transplantation in children. Preparation of the TCRbeta library involved a method that used unique molecular identifiers. TCRdb redid the calling of the PCR reads with MiXCR, one entry per CDR3 protein. The sample includes approximately 350,000 distinct CDR3 sequences, roughly 15% of them seen just once. Sequencing used PBMCs, obtained from the stem cell graft. The receptors stem from a human donor who donated a stem cell graft to a child with Fanconi anemia.

This clonotype was observed at least ten times. V and J are TRBV7-9 and TRBJ1-1; D ambiguous. V lost 5 bases to trimming and J lost 4 bases, with 14 bases between them. The CDR3 is made up of 14 amino acids. Germline V lookup: CDR1 SEHNR, CDR2 FQNEAQ (reference sequence). The CDR3 region has the DNA TGTGCCAGCAGCCCCCCTGGATGGACCACTGAAGCTTTCTTT. It translates to CASSPPGWTTEAFF.

This clonotype was seen more than once but under ten times. This chain uses TRBV4-3 with TRBJ1-6; D unclear. V gave up 0 bases and J gave up 10 bases, with 13 bases separating them. CDR3 size: 15 residues. Germline V CDR1 and CDR2: LGHNA, YSLEER. The DNA of the CDR3 is TGCGCCAGCAGCCAAGAGCAAGGGTTTGGATCACCCCTCCACTTT. Translating gives CASSQEQGFGSPLHF.

This clonotype came up a few times. The chain has TRBV3-1 and TRBJ2-3; perhaps TRBD2 as D (5 bases). This CDR3 contains 14 residues. V was shortened by 1 base and J by 0 bases, with 5 bases between the two germline ends. Per germline, CDR1 LGHDT and CDR2 YNNKEL (reference sequence). CDR3: CASSQAGSTDTQYF. As DNA, the CDR3 is TGTGCCAGCAGCCAAGCGGGGAGCACAGATACGCAGTATTTT.

The J gene is TRBJ1-2, the V gene TRBV5-1; no clear D gene. The germline gives CDR1 SGHRS, CDR2 YFSETQ. V gave up 4 bases and J gave up 2 bases, with 18 bases separating them. This CDR3 comprises 16 residues. CDR3 residues: CASSKSLAGMNYGYTF. CDR3 nucleotide sequence: TGCGCCAGCAGCAAGTCCCTGGCAGGCATGAACTATGGCTACACCTTC.

This clonotype was seen a few times. The V gene is TRBV7-9, the J gene TRBJ1-1; D remains ambiguous. V dropped 1 base and J dropped 3 bases, with 9 bases sitting between them. Per the germline V gene, CDR1 is SEHNR and CDR2 is FQNEAQ (reference sequence). The CDR3 covers 14 residues. The CDR3 protein is CASSLVAGHTEAFF. DNA for the CDR3: TGTGCCAGCAGCTTAGTTGCCGGCCACACTGAAGCTTTCTTT.

The table lists this clonotype with many counts. The chain couples TRBV2 to TRBJ1-1; D remains unclear. The CDR3 length is 13 residues. The germline V and J ends were trimmed by 5 bases and 4 bases, with 11 bases remaining between them. Germline V gives CDR1 SNHLY, CDR2 FYNNEI. The CDR3 region has the DNA TGTGCCAGCAGTACACAGCCAGCCACTGAAGCTTTCTTT. It specifies CASSTQPATEAFF.

This chain joins TRBV6-1 and TRBJ1-6; 9 bases agree with TRBD1. V lost 6 bases, J lost 7 bases, and 4 bases stayed unmatched. Germline V gene sequence: CDR1 MNHNS, CDR2 SASEGT. CDR3 length: 14 residues. The chain's CDR3 is CASRSGQGNSPLHF. In nucleotides, the CDR3 is TGTGCCAGCAGATCGGGACAGGGAAATTCACCCCTCCACTTT.

CDR3 bases: TGTGCCAGCAGTGAATGGGGCGGGACTAGCGCCTTCTCCTACGAGCAGTACTTC. Its protein is CASSEWGGTSAFSYEQYF. The chain has TRBV2 and TRBJ2-7; 10 bases map to TRBD2. The V and J ends lost 2 bases and 0 bases, in that order; junction bases with no gene match: 10. CDR3 length: 18 amino acids. Per the germline V gene, CDR1 is SNHLY and CDR2 is FYNNEI.

The chain carries TRBV7-3 and TRBJ2-4; TRBD2 might be the D (5 bases). Germline V gene sequence: CDR1 SGHTA, CDR2 FQGTGA. The CDR3 extends over 16 amino acids. V was cut by 8 bases and J by 1 base, with 18 bases left in between. The CDR3 is CASVKVGERAKNIQYF. CDR3 nucleotides: TGTGCCAGCGTCAAGGTCGGGGAGAGGGCCAAAAACATTCAGTACTTC.

This clonotype was counted only a few times. The rearrangement joins TRBV7-9 to TRBJ1-2, with 8 nucleotides matching TRBD1. Per germline, CDR1 SEHNR and CDR2 FQNEAQ (reference sequence). CDR3 length: 14 residues. With V trimmed by 4 bases and J by 3 bases, 4 bases remained unmatched. In nucleotides, the CDR3 is TGTGCCAGCAGCTCGACAGGGGTAGACTATGGCTACACCTTC. It codes for CASSSTGVDYGYTF.

This clonotype was picked up a small number of times. The V gene is TRBV6-2 or TRBV6-3, the J gene TRBJ1-6; D uncertain. Trimming cost V 2 bases and J 7 bases, with 33 bases left between them. Per the germline V gene, CDR1 is MNHEY and CDR2 is SVGEGT. There are 22 residues in the CDR3. Written as DNA, the CDR3 is TGTGCCAGCAGTTACAACGGAGCGACCTTGATGACCGGGCCCTTTTTCAATTCACCCCTCCACTTT. This gives the protein CASSYNGATLMTGPFFNSPLHF.

Many counts were recorded for this clonotype. The chain has TRBV5-6 and TRBJ2-1, with a tentative D call TRBD1 (5 bases). V was pared by 2 bases and J by 8 bases, with 11 bases between. The CDR3 is 13 residues long. The germline gives CDR1 SGHDT, CDR2 YYEEEE. In DNA, the CDR3 is TGTGCCAGCAGCTTCATAGGGGCCGATGAGCAGTTCTTC. Its translation: CASSFIGADEQFF.

This clonotype was seen a handful of times. The genes are TRBV10-3 and TRBJ2-7; no clear D gene. Trimming pared 2 bases from V and 3 bases from J, leaving 8 bases between. CDR1 is ENHRY, CDR2 SYGVKD, per germline. There are 13 residues in the CDR3. The CDR3 sequence: CAISEERIYEQYV. In DNA, the CDR3 is TGTGCCATCAGTGAGGAAAGGATCTACGAGCAGTACGTC.

This clonotype was recorded at least ten times. The chain carries TRBV18 and TRBJ1-1, with D perhaps TRBD1 (5 bases). The CDR3 length is 15 residues. The germline V and J ends were trimmed by 1 base and 0 bases, with 9 bases remaining between them. Germline assignment: CDR1 KGHSH and CDR2 LQKENI. The CDR3 reads CASSPQQGMNTEAFF. The CDR3 DNA reads as TGTGCCAGCTCACCACAGCAGGGAATGAACACTGAAGCTTTCTTT. The full variable domain, in which reference TRBV18 and TRBJ1-1 provide the parts outside the CDR3, is NAGVMQNPRHLVRRRGQEARLRCSPMKGHSHVYWYRQLPEEGLKFMVYLQKENIIDESGMPKERFSAEFPKEGPSILRIQQVVRGDSAAYFCASSPQQGMNTEAFFGQGTRLTVV.

V and J are TRBV2 and TRBJ1-2; 8 bases are a match to TRBD1. Germline CDR1 and CDR2: SNHLY and FYNNEI. The CDR3 runs 13 residues. V shed 6 bases, J shed 2 bases, and the junction held 2 bases outside the gene matches. The CDR3 sequence is CASRAGGNYGYTF. The CDR3 bases are TGTGCCAGCAGAGCAGGGGGCAACTATGGCTACACCTTC.

The chain uses TRBV3-1 and TRBJ2-6, with D uncertain. Between the trimmed V and J ends, which lost 0 bases and 1 base, there was a span of 4 bases. This CDR3 is 15 amino acids long. Germline values: CDR1 LGHDT, CDR2 YNNKEL (reference sequence). The CDR3: CASSQEHSGANVLTF. CDR3 in DNA: TGTGCCAGCAGCCAAGAGCATTCTGGGGCCAACGTCCTGACTTTC.

J is TRBJ1-1 and V is TRBV6-5, with a weak D call TRBD1 (6 bases). Trimming took 4 bases from V and 5 from J, leaving 14 bases between them. The CDR3 runs 14 residues. Germline V gene sequence: CDR1 MNHEY, CDR2 SVGAGI. In nucleotides, the CDR3 is TGTGCCAGCAGTTCGGGGGACATGAGGACTGAAGCTTTCTTT. Translation gives CASSSGDMRTEAFF.

This clonotype appeared a few times. The chain has TRBV12-3 or TRBV12-4 and TRBJ2-2, with D perhaps TRBD2 (7 bases). V shed 6 bases and J shed 0 bases, with 11 bases lying between them. CDR3 length equals 15 residues. CDR3 bases: TGTGCCAGCAGGGGGGGGCTAGCGAACACCGGGGAGCTGTTTTTT. Translated, it gives CASRGGLANTGELFF.

This clonotype was recorded a few times. The V and J genes are TRBV7-9 and TRBJ2-1; D gene uncertain. With 1 base removed from V and 7 bases from J, the gap between germline ends came to 8 bases. CDR3 length: 13 residues. Germline lookup yields CDR1 SEHNR and CDR2 FQNEAQ (reference sequence). This chain's CDR3 is CASSLVATNEQFF. CDR3 DNA: TGTGCCAGCAGCTTAGTAGCTACTAATGAGCAGTTCTTC.

This clonotype was seen only a few times. The rearrangement uses TRBV7-2 and TRBJ2-3; unclear D gene. This CDR3 is 13 amino acids long. CDR1 is SGHTA, CDR2 FQGNSA, per germline. Trimming took 4 bases from V and 2 from J, leaving 7 bases between them. The CDR3 sequence is CASSSSYTDTQYF. The CDR3 DNA reads TGTGCCAGCAGCTCCTCGTACACAGATACGCAGTATTTT.

The V gene is TRBV6-5, the J gene TRBJ1-1, with 7 bases that match TRBD1. Unmatched junction bases numbered 7, after V lost 6 bases and J lost 9 bases. This CDR3 region has 12 residues. From germline, CDR1 is MNHEY and CDR2 SVGAGI. The CDR3 nucleotides read TGTGCCAGCAGCCAAGGGACAGAAAAAGCTTTCTTT. This translates into CASSQGTEKAFF.

This clonotype appeared many times. CDR3: CASSLGTSVARDTQYF. For the CDR3, the DNA is TGTGCCAGCAGCCTTGGGACTAGCGTTGCGAGGGATACGCAGTATTTT. The V gene is TRBV5-6, the J gene TRBJ2-3; TRBD2 agrees at 10 bases. The ends lost 4 bases at V and 6 bases at J; junction bases unmatched: 11. Per germline, CDR1 SGHDT and CDR2 YYEEEE. The CDR3 spans 16 residues. The entire variable domain, with the rest obtained from reference TRBV5-6 and TRBJ2-3, is as follows: DAGVTQSPTHLIKTRGQQVTLRCSPKSGHDTVSWYQQALGQGPQFIFQYYEEEERQRGNFPDRFSGHQFPNYSSELNVNALLLGDSALYLCASSLGTSVARDTQYFGPGTRLTVL.

This clonotype came up many times. The gene calls are TRBV7-9 and TRBJ2-5; D call uncertain. The V gene lost 3 bases and the J gene lost 3 bases, with 8 bases spanning the gap. Germline V gene data show CDR1 as SEHNR and CDR2 as FQNEAQ (reference sequence). The CDR3 contains 13 residues. The CDR3 sequence is CASSLLEEETQYF. CDR3 DNA sequence: TGTGCCAGCAGCTTGCTCGAGGAAGAGACCCAGTACTTC.